The 12 T cell receptor beta chains below all came from one sample that was sequenced in a study of response to subunit inactivated influenza vaccine. TCRdb ran MiXCR on the RT-PCR reads and lists one entry per CDR3 protein. This table has about 190,000 distinct CDR3 sequences, under 15% appearing once. The sample here was CD8+ T cells sorted from PBMCs, taken approximately 5 days after vaccination. All receptors come from a man aged 50 to 60 who received an inactivated influenza vaccine.

CDR3 nucleotides: TGTGCCACCAGTGATCCTCACAGGGTTGGGAGCAATCAGCCCCAGCATTTT. Encoded protein: CATSDPHRVGSNQPQHF. The chain employs TRBV24-1 and TRBJ1-5, with D perhaps matching TRBD1 (6 bases). Looked up from germline, CDR1 is KGHDR and CDR2 is SFDVKD. V gave up 3 bases and J gave up 1 base, with 15 bases separating them. This CDR3 comprises 17 residues.

This chain joins TRBV27 and TRBJ1-2; a weak D match, TRBD1 (5 bases). Trimming removed 4 bases from V and 6 bases from J, with 12 bases in between. The CDR3 spans 13 residues. Germline V gives CDR1 MNHEY, CDR2 SMNVEV (reference sequence). CDR3: CASSSGTRDGYTF. Here the CDR3 DNA reads TGTGCCAGCAGTTCCGGGACCAGGGATGGCTACACCTTC.

This clonotype was recorded at least ten times. The chain couples TRBV6-1 to TRBJ2-3; 12 bases are shared with TRBD2. The CDR3 loop spans 15 amino acids. Germline assignment: CDR1 MNHNS and CDR2 SASEGT. Unmatched junction bases numbered 3, after V lost 2 bases and J lost 6 bases. The chain's CDR3 is CASSELAGGPDTQYF. The DNA for the CDR3 is TGTGCCAGCAGTGAACTAGCGGGAGGGCCGGATACGCAGTATTTT.

This clonotype was counted only a few times. The genes are TRBV20-1 and TRBJ2-3; 8 positions match TRBD1. Losses at the gene ends were 5 bases for V and 3 bases for J; bases not matched to a gene: 7. This CDR3 spans 14 amino acids. Germline loops: CDR1 DFQATT, CDR2 SNEGSKA (reference sequence). For the CDR3, the DNA is TGCAGTGCTTTAGACAGGGGAAGTACAGATACGCAGTATTTT. Its translation: CSALDRGSTDTQYF.

The chain uses TRBV7-8 and TRBJ2-2, with 12 bases aligning to TRBD2. V trimming: 3 bases; J trimming: 0 bases; junction bases outside the gene matches: 8. Per germline, CDR1 SGHVS and CDR2 FQNEAQ. The CDR3 consists of 19 residues. CDR3 DNA: TGTGCCAGCAGCTTTAGGCTAGCGGGAGGGATGGCGAACACCGGGGAGCTGTTTTTT. It yields the protein CASSFRLAGGMANTGELFF.

The genes are TRBV28 and TRBJ2-1, with 8 bases lining up with TRBD1. The trim removed 6 bases at V and 4 bases at J, leaving 8 bases unmatched. The germline CDR1 and CDR2 sequences are MDHEN and SYDVKM. The CDR3 contains 15 residues. The CDR3 nucleotides are TGTGCCAGCAGCTCGGACAGGGTGGGATACAATGAGCAGTTCTTC. It translates to CASSSDRVGYNEQFF.

In this sample, this clonotype turned up a few times. V gene TRBV5-4 combines with J gene TRBJ2-7, with TRBD1 identical over 8 bases. Looked up from germline, CDR1 is SGHNT and CDR2 is YYREEE (reference sequence). Trimming cost V 1 base and J 5 bases; bases outside gene matches: 8. CDR3 length: 15 residues. The CDR3 loop reads CASSLFPRGHHEQYF. The CDR3 coding sequence is TGTGCCAGCAGCTTGTTCCCCAGGGGGCACCACGAGCAGTACTTC.

The rearrangement joins TRBV12-3 or TRBV12-4 to TRBJ1-2, with 9 bases aligning to TRBD1. The CDR3 spans 13 residues. J lost 8 bases, V lost 5 bases, and 6 bases had no gene match. The CDR3 DNA is TGTGCCAGCAGTGACAGGGGGTCGGTCGGCTACACCTTC. Protein: CASSDRGSVGYTF.

This clonotype was recorded a few times. This sequence joins TRBV20-1 and TRBJ2-7; 13 positions match TRBD2. Germline V lookup: CDR1 DFQATT, CDR2 SNEGSKA (reference sequence). This CDR3 comprises 17 residues. Germline trimming cut 3 bases from V and 2 bases from J; bases unmatched to any gene: 10. In DNA form, the CDR3 reads TGCAGTGCTAGGGGGACTAGCGGGACCTCTATTCCCTACGAGCAGTACTTC. This sequence encodes CSARGTSGTSIPYEQYF.

The chain links TRBV29-1 to TRBJ2-1; no clear D. V was pared by 3 bases and J by 12 bases, with 18 bases between. Germline V gene data show CDR1 as SQVTM and CDR2 as ANQGSEA. CDR3 length: 13 amino acids. CDR3: CSVELAPWDWQFF. CDR3 sequence (DNA): TGCAGCGTTGAGCTGGCCCCTTGGGATTGGCAGTTCTTC.

This clonotype was detected only a few times. The V and J genes are TRBV30 and TRBJ2-1, with D uncertain. The V end was cut by 0 bases, the J end by 5 bases, with 11 bases between. The CDR3 covers 14 residues. CDR1 and CDR2 from the germline V gene are GTSNPN and SVGIG (reference sequence). DNA of the CDR3: TGTGCCTGGAGTGTAGGGCTAGACCACAATGAGCAGTTCTTC. It encodes CAWSVGLDHNEQFF.

The chain has TRBV7-2 and TRBJ2-7; 10 bases are a match to TRBD2. This CDR3 region has 15 residues. J lost 4 bases, V lost 4 bases, and 7 bases had no gene match. The germline gives CDR1 SGHTA, CDR2 FQGNSA. In DNA form, the CDR3 reads TGTGCCAGCAGCTCCGTGGGGGGACTAGCGTACGAGCAGTACTTC. This encodes CASSSVGGLAYEQYF.